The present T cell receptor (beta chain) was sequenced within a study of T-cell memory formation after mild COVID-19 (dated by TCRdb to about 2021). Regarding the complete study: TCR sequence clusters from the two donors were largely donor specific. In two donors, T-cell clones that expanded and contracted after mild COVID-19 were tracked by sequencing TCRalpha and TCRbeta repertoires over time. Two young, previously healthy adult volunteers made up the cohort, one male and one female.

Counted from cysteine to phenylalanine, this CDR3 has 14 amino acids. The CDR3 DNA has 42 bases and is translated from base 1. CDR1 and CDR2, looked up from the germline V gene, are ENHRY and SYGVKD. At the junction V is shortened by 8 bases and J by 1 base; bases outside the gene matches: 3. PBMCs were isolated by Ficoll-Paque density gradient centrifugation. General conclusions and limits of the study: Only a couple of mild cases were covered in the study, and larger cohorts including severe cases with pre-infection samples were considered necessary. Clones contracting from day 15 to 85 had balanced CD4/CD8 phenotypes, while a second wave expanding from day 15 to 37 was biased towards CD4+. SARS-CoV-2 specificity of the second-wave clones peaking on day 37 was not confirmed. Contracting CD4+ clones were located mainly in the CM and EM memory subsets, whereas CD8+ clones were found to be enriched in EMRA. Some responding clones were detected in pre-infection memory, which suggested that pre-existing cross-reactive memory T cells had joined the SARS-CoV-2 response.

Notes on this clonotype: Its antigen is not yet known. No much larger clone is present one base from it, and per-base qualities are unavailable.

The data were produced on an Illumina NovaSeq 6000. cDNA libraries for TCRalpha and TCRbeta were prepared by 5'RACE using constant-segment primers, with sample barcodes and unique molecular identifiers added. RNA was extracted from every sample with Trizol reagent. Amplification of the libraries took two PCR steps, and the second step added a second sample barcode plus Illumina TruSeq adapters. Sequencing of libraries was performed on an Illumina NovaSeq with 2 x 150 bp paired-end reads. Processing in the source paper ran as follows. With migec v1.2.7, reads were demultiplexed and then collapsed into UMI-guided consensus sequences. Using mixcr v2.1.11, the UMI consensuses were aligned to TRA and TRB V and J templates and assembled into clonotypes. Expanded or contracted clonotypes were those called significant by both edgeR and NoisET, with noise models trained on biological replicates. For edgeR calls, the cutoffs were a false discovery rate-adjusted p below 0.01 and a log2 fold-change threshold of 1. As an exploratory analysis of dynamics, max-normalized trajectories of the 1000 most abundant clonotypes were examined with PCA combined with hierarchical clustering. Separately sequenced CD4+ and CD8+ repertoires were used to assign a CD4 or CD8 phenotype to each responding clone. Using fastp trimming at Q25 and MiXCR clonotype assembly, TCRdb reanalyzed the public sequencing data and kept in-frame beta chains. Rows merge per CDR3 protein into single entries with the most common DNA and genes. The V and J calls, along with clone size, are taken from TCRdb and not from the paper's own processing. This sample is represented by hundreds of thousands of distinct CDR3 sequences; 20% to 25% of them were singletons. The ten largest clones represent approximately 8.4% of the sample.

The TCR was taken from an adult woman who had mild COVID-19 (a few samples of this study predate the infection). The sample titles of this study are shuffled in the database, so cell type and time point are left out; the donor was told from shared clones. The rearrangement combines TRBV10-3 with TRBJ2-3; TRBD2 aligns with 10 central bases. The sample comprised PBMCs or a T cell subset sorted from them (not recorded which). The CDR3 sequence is CAIDTSGGTDTQYF. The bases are TGTGCCATCGATACTAGCGGGGGCACAGATACGCAGTATTTT.